The T cell receptor (beta chain) described here comes from a study of blood T cell repertoires in COVID-19 (TCRdb year 2020). For the wider study: The collaborator samples originated in the United States, Italy and Spain and spanned the acute and convalescent phases of COVID-19. The prospective study material was composed of cDNA or gDNA derived from T cells, B-cell-depleted T cells, or PBMCs. Where available, HLA class I and class II types were obtained from metadata supplied by the sample provider rather than from assay-based typing. The repertoires were released in a freely available public database meant as a resource for research on the immune response to SARS-CoV-2. The samples were drawn from the first 160 participants of the ongoing ImmuneRACE study and from more than 1,000 subjects provided by 6 global collaborators. Deeply sampled blood TCRbeta repertoires from subjects exposed to, actively infected with, or recovered from COVID-19 were included in the dataset. A de-identified subject ID, COVID-19 status, age in years and sex were almost always included in the sample metadata. General findings and caveats noted by the study authors: The amount of clinical and demographic metadata varied by source and participant and was provided uncurated.

As concerns this clone: Its specific antigen is unknown. No qualities accompany the bases; no much larger clone lies one base away.

CDR1 and CDR2 (MNHEY, SVGAGI) derive from the germline V gene. The CDR3, from cysteine to phenylalanine, totals 15 residues. The read is trimmed to its CDR3 DNA, 45 bases read in frame from base 1. Relative to germline, V is 6 bases shorter and J is 3 bases shorter, with 14 bases between their ends. Collaborating institutions collected whole blood in K2EDTA tubes following their own protocols. For TCRbeta analysis, collaborator samples were shipped as frozen whole blood, as isolated PBMCs, or as DNA extracted from either sample type. TCRbeta CDR3 regions were amplified from genomic DNA using the immunoSEQ Assay, a bias-controlled multiplex PCR. Processing in the source paper ran as follows. Within the assay, amplification of reference gene primers was used to estimate how many nucleated cells each sample contained. Sequence reads were collapsed and filtered to measure the absolute abundance of every unique TCRbeta CDR3 rearrangement. Productive Simpson clonality was computed per sample as the square root of Simpson's diversity index over productive rearrangements. The clones in this table, taken by TCRdb from immuneACCESS, are in-frame only. Not every clone is retained; where verified, under half of the shortfall comes from an unresolved V gene, and the cause of the rest is unknown. The V and J calls and clone size come from that table; D and trimming were worked out from the DNA. For this sample there are approximately 250,000 clones; approximately 81% appear just once. In total, the top ten clones hold about 0.93% of the sample.

The sequence links TRBV6-5 to TRBJ1-4; TRBD1 is possibly the D segment (6 matching bases). This clonotype originated in a man in his forties with acute or convalescent COVID-19. Sequenced input: peripheral blood. CDR3 protein: CASSPTSGANEKLFF. The bases read TGTGCCAGCAGCCCGACTTCAGGGGCTAATGAAAAACTGTTTTTT.